The 26 T cell receptor beta chains given below trace back to one sample, sequenced in a study of shared clonotypes between healthy human individuals. Generated by immunoSEQ multiplex PCR, the TCRdb table keeps only in-frame clones and is missing some. The repertoire consists of 630,000 or so clones, with roughly 98% occurring once and the leading ten covering 0.3%. It was CD45RO-negative cells, positively selected for CCR7, that made up naive CD8 cells, with terminally differentiated effector memory CD45RA+ cells excluded. The specimen was naive CD8+ T cells sorted from blood. These receptors were obtained from a man aged 25 to 40 in good health.

V usage is TRBV2 and J usage is TRBJ2-7, with D perhaps matching TRBD1 (5 bases). Germline V gene sequence: CDR1 SNHLY, CDR2 FYNNEI. The CDR3 length is 14 residues. The V and J ends lost 0 bases and 9 bases respectively, with 15 bases between them. The CDR3 nucleotides read TGTGCCAGCAGTGAAGCGCTGGGCTATCAGGGGCAGTACTTC. This sequence encodes CASSEALGYQGQYF.

The chain links TRBV7-2 to TRBJ2-7; 8 positions match TRBD1. V shed 4 bases, J shed 2 bases, and the junction held 7 bases outside the gene matches. Germline loops: CDR1 SGHTA, CDR2 FQGNSA. This CDR3 comprises 15 residues. CDR3 sequence reads: CASSSTTGVPYEQYF. CDR3 in DNA: TGTGCCAGCAGCTCCACGACAGGGGTCCCCTACGAGCAGTACTTC. The full variable domain, with the rest looked up from reference TRBV7-2 and TRBJ2-7, is GAGVSQSPSNKVTEKGKDVELRCDPISGHTALYWYRQSLGQGLEFLIYFQGNSAPDKSGLPSDRFSAERTGGSVSTLTIQRTQQEDSAVYLCASSSTTGVPYEQYFGPGTRLTVT.

The J gene is TRBJ2-7, the V gene TRBV27; 11 bases map to TRBD1. The CDR3 loop spans 17 amino acids. Germline-derived CDR1 and CDR2 are MNHEY and SMNVEV (reference sequence). The trim removed 1 base at V and 6 bases at J, leaving 11 bases unmatched. The CDR3 nucleotides read TGTGCCAGCAGTTTATTAGGACAGGGGGCCCTCCTCGGCGAGCAGTACTTC. Amino acids: CASSLLGQGALLGEQYF.

The chain recombines TRBV4-3 with TRBJ2-1, with a possible D match to TRBD2 (6 bases). Trimming took off 1 base at V and 7 bases at J, with 11 bases between the two ends. The germline gives CDR1 LGHNA, CDR2 YSLEER. The CDR3 runs to 14 residues. In DNA, the CDR3 is TGCGCCAGCAGCCAAGTTGAAGCGGGTAATGAGCAGTTCTTC. Amino acid sequence: CASSQVEAGNEQFF.

This clone has a handful of counts. The chain has TRBV7-9 and TRBJ1-2, with no clear D. CDR3 length equals 12 residues. The V and J ends lost 2 bases and 8 bases respectively, with 9 bases between them. Germline V lookup: CDR1 SEHNR, CDR2 FQNEAQ (reference sequence). The CDR3 spells CASSLYSGGYTF. The DNA for the CDR3 is TGTGCCAGCAGCTTATACTCGGGGGGCTACACCTTC.

This clone has a single count. This sequence joins TRBV7-8 and TRBJ1-5; 7 bases map to TRBD1. CDR3 length equals 13 residues. Germline CDR1 SGHVS, CDR2 FQNEAQ. Germline trimming cut 10 bases from V and 1 base from J; bases unmatched to any gene: 4. CDR3 in DNA: TGTGCCACGGGGGGACAGAGCAATCAGCCCCAGCATTTT. This translates into CATGGQSNQPQHF.

This clone appeared once. The chain joins TRBV7-9 to TRBJ2-1, with 12 positions matching TRBD2. Looked up from germline, CDR1 is SEHNR and CDR2 is FQNEAQ (reference sequence). J lost 5 bases, V lost 4 bases, and 3 bases had no gene match. The CDR3 loop spans 15 amino acids. The CDR3 here is CASSSTSGRNNEQFF. CDR3 nucleotides: TGTGCCAGCAGCTCCACTAGCGGGAGGAACAATGAGCAGTTCTTC.

The V call is TRBV19, the J call TRBJ2-1, with 13 bases matching TRBD2. The CDR3 is 20 amino acids. J gave up 7 bases and V 1 base, and 16 bases lay outside the gene matches. Germline CDR1 LNHDA, CDR2 SQIVND (reference sequence). CDR3: CASSIVLRTSGSSRGNEQFF. DNA for the CDR3: TGTGCCAGTAGTATAGTTCTTCGGACTAGCGGGAGCTCCCGGGGGAATGAGCAGTTCTTC.

The J gene is TRBJ2-7, the V gene TRBV5-1; D possibly corresponds to TRBD2 (5 bases). In germline, CDR1 is SGHRS, CDR2 YFSETQ. The CDR3 has 12 amino acids. V was clipped by 0 bases and J by 6 bases, with 7 bases between them. Written as DNA, the CDR3 is TGCGCCAGCAGCTTGGAACGGGGCGAGCAGTACTTC. The encoded protein is CASSLERGEQYF.

CDR3 sequence (DNA): TGTGCCAGTAGTATAGATCTTTTGACTCCGACCCCGGAGAACACTGAAGCTTTCTTT. Protein: CASSIDLLTPTPENTEAFF. V gene TRBV19 combines with J gene TRBJ1-1; D is ambiguous. CDR3 length: 19 residues. From germline, CDR1 is LNHDA and CDR2 SQIVND (reference sequence). The V end was cut by 0 bases, the J end by 1 base, with 21 bases between.

The chain couples TRBV6-1 to TRBJ1-5; tentatively, D is TRBD1 (5 bases). The CDR3 has 15 residues. Germline values: CDR1 MNHNS, CDR2 SASEGT. The ends were cut back, 2 bases at V and 3 bases at J, with 11 bases in the middle. CDR3 DNA: TGTGCCAGCAGTGAACACGGGGCTGCCAATCAGCCCCAGCATTTT. Its protein is CASSEHGAANQPQHF.

The rearrangement links TRBV1 to TRBJ2-1; no DNA check was done on the table's D call, TRBD2. TRBV1 is a known pseudogene. The CDR3 is 14 amino acids. The CDR3 sequence: CTSTCGRAHNEQFF. The CDR3 bases are TGCACCAGCACCTGCGGGAGGGCCCACAATGAGCAGTTCTTC.

The J gene is TRBJ1-2, the V gene TRBV2; D is perhaps TRBD1 (5 bases). Germline CDR1 reads SNHLY; CDR2 reads FYNNEI. The CDR3 covers 16 residues. With 6 bases removed from V and 2 bases from J, the gap between germline ends came to 19 bases. The CDR3 loop reads CASRIGEGRLNYGYTF. DNA of the CDR3: TGTGCCAGCAGGATCGGGGAGGGACGTTTAAACTATGGCTACACCTTC.

Only one count was recorded for this clone. The rearrangement uses TRBV5-1 and TRBJ2-1; TRBD2 matches 8 bases. The germline CDR1 and CDR2 sequences are SGHRS and YFSETQ. Germline trimming cut 0 bases from V and 8 bases from J; bases unmatched to any gene: 10. This CDR3 region has 16 residues. Here the CDR3 DNA reads TGCGCCAGCAGCTTGGGTGGTAGCGGGATGGGGGATGAGCAGTTCTTC. This codes for CASSLGGSGMGDEQFF.

The rearrangement uses TRBV5-1 and TRBJ2-7; 8 bases agree with TRBD2. With V trimmed by 5 bases and J by 0 bases, 7 bases remained unmatched. This CDR3 has 15 residues. Per germline, CDR1 SGHRS and CDR2 YFSETQ. As DNA, the CDR3 is TGCGCCAGCAGACCGGGAGGGTTGAGCTCCTACGAGCAGTACTTC. Its translation is CASRPGGLSSYEQYF. Full variable domain (outside the CDR3, taken from reference TRBV5-1 and TRBJ2-7): KAGVTQTPRYLIKTRGQQVTLSCSPISGHRSVSWYQQTPGQGLQFLFEYFSETQRNKGNFPGRFSGRQFSNSRSEMNVSTLELGDSALYLCASRPGGLSSYEQYFGPGTRLTVT.

The gene calls are TRBV4-3 and TRBJ2-1; D might be TRBD1 (6 bases). The CDR3 contains 16 residues. Germline lookup yields CDR1 LGHNA and CDR2 YSLEER. V was shortened by 2 bases and J by 0 bases, with 11 bases between the two germline ends. CDR3 in DNA: TGCGCCAGCAGCCAATCATCGACAGGCTCCTACAATGAGCAGTTCTTC. Amino acids: CASSQSSTGSYNEQFF.

The J gene is TRBJ2-1, the V gene TRBV7-6; D remains ambiguous. Germline CDR1 is SGHVS and CDR2 is FNYEAQ. Between the trimmed V and J ends, which lost 1 base and 2 bases, there was a span of 9 bases. This CDR3 contains 15 residues. The CDR3 nucleotides are TGTGCCAGCAGCTTAGAGTGGAGCGCCTACAATGAGCAGTTCTTC. Translating it yields CASSLEWSAYNEQFF.

CDR3 bases: TGTGCCAGCAGCTTAGCGGCTAGCGGGTATTACAATGAGCAGTTCTTC. This codes for CASSLAASGYYNEQFF. The gene calls are TRBV7-6 and TRBJ2-1, with 8 bases lining up with TRBD2. After removal of 0 bases from V and 4 bases from J, the junction contained 5 bases not matched to a gene. Germline V gene lookup returns CDR1 SGHVS and CDR2 FNYEAQ. This CDR3 is 16 amino acids long. The entire variable domain, with the rest obtained from reference TRBV7-6 and TRBJ2-1, is as follows: GAGVSQSPRYKVTKRGQDVALRCDPISGHVSLYWYRQALGQGPEFLTYFNYEAQQDKSGLPNDRFSAERPEGSISTLTIQRTEQRDSAMYRCASSLAASGYYNEQFFGPGTRLTVL.

The gene calls are TRBV18 and TRBJ2-1; 8 bases align to TRBD2. J was trimmed by 5 bases and V by 6 bases; bases with no gene match: 18. The CDR3 is 18 residues long. The germline V gene encodes CDR1 KGHSH and CDR2 LQKENI. The chain's CDR3 is CASSLKGIAGQAHNEQFF. CDR3 DNA: TGTGCCAGCTCCCTTAAGGGGATAGCGGGACAAGCCCACAATGAGCAGTTCTTC.

With respect to this clone: Distinct nucleotide sequences in the sample also encode this CDR3. The chain uses TRBV7-9 and TRBJ1-5, with D unresolved. The CDR3 runs to 12 residues. V lost 6 bases and J lost 4, with 7 bases in between. Per the germline V gene, CDR1 is SEHNR and CDR2 is FQNEAQ (reference sequence). CDR3 bases: TGTGCCAGCAGTAGTACTAATCAGCCCCAGCATTTT. Amino acid sequence: CASSSTNQPQHF.

The CDR3 DNA is TGTGCCAGCAGGCCGGGACAGTACTATGGCTACACCTTC. Translation gives CASRPGQYYGYTF. V and J are TRBV6-5 and TRBJ1-2, with 7 bases aligning to TRBD1. Trimming at V came to 6 bases and at J to 3 bases, leaving 4 bases not matched to a gene. Germline CDR1 and CDR2: MNHEY and SVGAGI. The CDR3 has 13 amino acids.

V and J are TRBV5-6 and TRBJ2-1, with unresolved D. The CDR3 length is 15 residues. The germline CDR1 and CDR2 sequences are SGHDT and YYEEEE. Trimming removed 2 bases at V and 0 bases at J, with 9 bases between. As DNA, the CDR3 is TGTGCCAGCAGCTTCGGAGTGGGCTCCTACAATGAGCAGTTCTTC. This sequence encodes CASSFGVGSYNEQFF.

The genes are TRBV9 and TRBJ1-5, with D unresolved. The germline V gene has CDR1 SGDLS and CDR2 YYNGEE. The CDR3 consists of 14 residues. V lost 6 bases and J 3 bases, leaving 13 bases between the germline ends. The chain's CDR3 is CASNGVGDNQPQHF. In nucleotides, the CDR3 is TGTGCCAGCAATGGTGTCGGAGACAATCAGCCCCAGCATTTT. The variable domain in full, with the rest retrieved from reference TRBV9 and TRBJ1-5, is DSGVTQTPKHLITATGQRVTLRCSPRSGDLSVYWYQQSLDQGLQFLIQYYNGEERAKGNILERFSAQQFPDLHSELNLSSLELGDSALYFCASNGVGDNQPQHFGDGTRLSIL.

The V and J genes are TRBV6-1 and TRBJ2-7; 9 nucleotides agree with TRBD1. V was clipped by 5 bases and J by 7 bases; unmatched bases: 12. Germline lookup yields CDR1 MNHNS and CDR2 SASEGT. The CDR3 has 15 residues. The CDR3 reads CASSKTGTGSREQYF. The CDR3 bases are TGTGCCAGCAGTAAAACCGGGACAGGGTCAAGGGAGCAGTACTTC.

To note about this clone: Within the sample, other DNA sequences also encode this same CDR3. This chain uses TRBV4-3 with TRBJ2-1; maybe TRBD2 (6 bases). Per the germline V gene, CDR1 is LGHNA and CDR2 is YSLEER. V was clipped by 0 bases and J by 0 bases, with 6 bases between them. This CDR3 is 15 amino acids long. CDR3 protein: CASSQDGSSYNEQFF. DNA of the CDR3: TGCGCCAGCAGCCAAGACGGGAGCTCCTACAATGAGCAGTTCTTC.

The chain couples TRBV28 to TRBJ2-7; weak D call: TRBD2 (6 bases). The V end lost 10 bases, the J end lost 3 bases, and 19 bases lay between the germline ends. Germline V CDR1 and CDR2: MDHEN, SYDVKM. The CDR3 is made up of 14 amino acids. The DNA for the CDR3 is TGTGCCACCGAGAAGACTAGGAACTACTACGAGCAGTACTTC. Its translation is CATEKTRNYYEQYF.